Below, 17 T cell receptor beta chains from the same sample are listed, as sequenced in a study of T cell changes during pregnancy in multiple sclerosis. Libraries were prepared by immunoSEQ multiplex PCR; TCRdb keeps only in-frame clonotypes and omits some of them. The table has roughly 60,000 clones, roughly 93% seen once. The input for sequencing was CD4+ T cells from peripheral blood mononuclear cells, taken before pregnancy. The receptor set was obtained from a female donor with multiple sclerosis, enrolled in a pregnancy study.

The rearrangement joins TRBV5-4 to TRBJ1-2; D is unclear. Germline CDR1 reads SGHNT; CDR2 reads YYREEE (reference sequence). The CDR3 covers 13 residues. V lost 3 bases to trimming and J lost 8 bases, with 14 bases between them. CDR3 residues: CASSSRGTWGYTF. The CDR3 DNA sequence: TGTGCCAGCAGCTCGCGAGGCACCTGGGGCTACACCTTC.

In this sample, this clone turned up a few times. The rearrangement joins TRBV6-1 to TRBJ2-4; 12 bases are a match to TRBD1. Germline V CDR1 and CDR2: MNHNS, SASEGT. This CDR3 contains 16 residues. J lost 8 bases, V lost 4 bases, and 9 bases had no gene match. The CDR3 protein is CASSVRPGQGADIQYF. CDR3 in DNA: TGTGCCAGCAGTGTTAGACCGGGACAGGGGGCGGACATTCAGTACTTC.

The chain joins TRBV20-1 to TRBJ2-5, with a tentative D call TRBD2 (6 bases). The V gene lost 4 bases and the J gene lost 5 bases, with 8 bases spanning the gap. CDR3 size: 11 residues. Germline assignment: CDR1 DFQATT and CDR2 SNEGSKA (reference sequence). The CDR3 DNA sequence: TGCAGTGCTATGCGGGACGAGACCCAGTACTTC. Translated: CSAMRDETQYF.

The CDR3, as DNA: TGTGCCAGCACTCGAGAGTTGGGGAGCAATGAGCAGTTCTTC. Its translation is CASTRELGSNEQFF. The rearrangement uses TRBV2 and TRBJ2-1; D possibly corresponds to TRBD2 (5 bases). This CDR3 region has 14 residues. Germline CDR1 reads SNHLY; CDR2 reads FYNNEI. Trimming cost V 7 bases and J 6 bases, with 16 bases left between them.

The chain links TRBV19 to TRBJ2-1; 9 nucleotides agree with TRBD2. The V and J ends lost 3 bases and 4 bases, in that order; junction bases with no gene match: 4. This CDR3 comprises 15 residues. Per the germline V gene, CDR1 is LNHDA and CDR2 is SQIVND (reference sequence). The CDR3 DNA is TGTGCCAGTAGTATTTCCAGCGGGAGGTACAATGAGCAGTTCTTC. Residues: CASSISSGRYNEQFF.

As regards this clone: This CDR3 is also generated by other DNA sequences in the sample. The chain carries TRBV15 and TRBJ2-5, with D possibly matching TRBD1 (6 bases). Trimming took off 0 bases at V and 5 bases at J, with 7 bases between the two ends. In germline, CDR1 is LNHNV, CDR2 YYDKDF (reference sequence). The CDR3 covers 13 residues. The CDR3 here is CATSRDRGETQYF. The CDR3 nucleotides read TGTGCCACCAGCAGAGATAGGGGGGAGACCCAGTACTTC.

The gene calls are TRBV28 and TRBJ2-1; 8 bases fit TRBD1. With 4 bases clipped from V and 6 bases from J, the junction kept 11 bases outside the gene matches. CDR3 size: 16 residues. CDR1 MDHEN and CDR2 SYDVKM come from the germline V gene. The CDR3 sequence is CASSSLKDRVFNEQFF. In DNA form, the CDR3 reads TGTGCCAGCAGTTCTCTAAAGGACAGGGTCTTCAATGAGCAGTTCTTC.

The genes are TRBV7-6 and TRBJ2-1, with D possibly being TRBD2 (6 bases). CDR3 length: 14 amino acids. V was pared by 5 bases and J by 6 bases, with 14 bases between. Germline V gene data show CDR1 as SGHVS and CDR2 as FNYEAQ. For the CDR3, the DNA is TGTGCCAGCAGCAACCGGAGGGTTAGCAATGAGCAGTTCTTC. Translation gives CASSNRRVSNEQFF.

V and J are TRBV5-1 and TRBJ2-7, with a tentative D call TRBD1 (5 bases). Trimming took off 4 bases at V and 5 bases at J, with 10 bases between the two ends. Germline V gene lookup returns CDR1 SGHRS and CDR2 YFSETQ. The CDR3 is 12 amino acids. CDR3 bases: TGCGCCAGCAGCCGGCAGGGCAACGAGCAGTACTTC. Translated, it gives CASSRQGNEQYF.

The chain is built from TRBV19 and TRBJ1-2; 8 bases match TRBD1. The ends lost 3 bases at V and 8 bases at J; junction bases unmatched: 5. Looked up from germline, CDR1 is LNHDA and CDR2 is SQIVND (reference sequence). The CDR3 extends over 13 amino acids. The CDR3 loop reads CASSIRTGKGYTF. For the CDR3, the DNA is TGTGCCAGTAGTATTCGGACAGGGAAAGGCTACACCTTC.

The chain joins TRBV6-1 to TRBJ2-7; TRBD1 is a possible D gene (5 bases). Trimming took off 0 bases at V and 4 bases at J, with 7 bases between the two ends. The CDR3 covers 13 residues. Looked up from germline, CDR1 is MNHNS and CDR2 is SASEGT. This CDR3 reads CASSEARGYEQYF. DNA for the CDR3: TGTGCCAGCAGTGAAGCTAGGGGATACGAGCAGTACTTC.

The chain recombines TRBV6-1 with TRBJ2-1; D is uncertain. V was shortened by 4 bases and J by 8 bases, with 12 bases between the two germline ends. The CDR3 is 13 residues long. Germline loops: CDR1 MNHNS, CDR2 SASEGT. The CDR3 DNA reads TGTGCCAGCAGTGGATTAAGAGGCGATGAGCAGTTCTTC. Its protein product is CASSGLRGDEQFF.

The chain recombines TRBV29-1 with TRBJ2-1, with 10 bases lining up with TRBD2. Germline-derived CDR1 and CDR2 are SQVTM and ANQGSEA. The CDR3 totals 15 residues. J was trimmed by 6 bases and V by 3 bases; bases with no gene match: 8. The CDR3 here is CSVDRLAGASNEQFF. The CDR3 nucleotides read TGCAGCGTTGATAGGCTAGCGGGAGCAAGCAATGAGCAGTTCTTC.

The V call is TRBV6-5, the J call TRBJ2-3, with TRBD2 identical over 10 bases. The V gene's germline CDR1 is MNHEY and CDR2 SVGAGI. The CDR3 spans 15 residues. The ends lost 7 bases at V and 6 bases at J; junction bases unmatched: 10. CDR3 bases: TGTGCCAGCAAGGCTAGCGGGAGCGTGGTGGATACGCAGTATTTT. Its protein product is CASKASGSVVDTQYF.

The chain has TRBV11-3 and TRBJ2-2; a possible D gene is TRBD2 (5 bases). The germline V gene encodes CDR1 SGHNT and CDR2 YENEEA. The CDR3 sequence is 15 residues long. Trimming pared 5 bases from V and 4 bases from J, leaving 14 bases between. Here the CDR3 reads CASSPTRAGTGELFF. The CDR3 DNA follows: TGTGCCAGCAGCCCGACCCGGGCGGGCACCGGGGAGCTGTTTTTT.

This chain uses TRBV19 with TRBJ1-2; a possible D gene is TRBD1 (5 bases). V was pared by 5 bases and J by 0 bases, with 10 bases between. Germline CDR1 and CDR2: LNHDA and SQIVND (reference sequence). This CDR3 region has 14 residues. The CDR3 DNA sequence: TGTGCCAGTAGTCTGACAGCCCCTAACTATGGCTACACCTTC. Translation: CASSLTAPNYGYTF.

The chain recombines TRBV19 with TRBJ2-1, with 8 nucleotides matching TRBD1. Trimming at V came to 5 bases and at J to 4 bases, leaving 10 bases not matched to a gene. The germline CDR1 and CDR2 sequences are LNHDA and SQIVND (reference sequence). The CDR3 extends over 16 amino acids. The CDR3 DNA is TGTGCCAGTAGTGGGGGTGCCAGGGGGCCGTACAATGAGCAGTTCTTC. It is translated as CASSGGARGPYNEQFF. Based on the CDR3 plus reference TRBV19 and TRBJ2-1, the full variable domain is DGGITQSPKYLFRKEGQNVTLSCEQNLNHDAMYWYRQDPGQGLRLIYYSQIVNDFQKGDIAEGYSVSREKKESFPLTVTSAQKNPTAFYLCASSGGARGPYNEQFFGPGTRLTVL.